This is a list of T cell receptor beta chains from one sample in a study of beta chain features in type 1 diabetes. The repertoire was sequenced with immunoSEQ multiplex PCR; TCRdb's copy has only in-frame clones and lacks some. The table lists 600,000 or so clones, about 14% of them singletons. Sequenced sample: naive CD4+ T cells from blood. These TCRs come from a young man with type 1 diabetes. Both conserved end residues are part of each CDR3. Each record gives: D gene, clone size, V gene, J gene, CDR3 DNA, CDR3 protein. A D gene is named only where the DNA matches it firmly. Rows give clone size only sometimes, using once, few, many, or a class for an expanded clone.

>TRBD1|few|TRBV12-5|TRBJ2-5
TGTGCTAGTGGTACAGACAGGGGAGAGACCCAGTACTTC
CASGTDRGETQYF
>TRBD2|few|TRBV5-1|TRBJ2-3
TGCGCCAGCAGCTCCACTACTAGCGGGGGGCCAGATACGCAGTATTTT
CASSSTTSGGPDTQYF
>-|-|TRBV5-1|TRBJ2-7
TGCGCCAGCAGCCAGGACAGTGGGGTCTACGAGCAGTACTTC
CASSQDSGVYEQYF
>TRBD1|-|TRBV7-2|TRBJ1-6
TGTGCCAGCAGCCCGAGGGGACAGGGGGCAGGTTCACCCCTCCACTTT
CASSPRGQGAGSPLHF
>TRBD1|-|TRBV30|TRBJ1-2
TGTGCCTGGAGTATAGGGGGCCCATCCGGCTACACCTTC
CAWSIGGPSGYTF
>TRBD2|few|TRBV6-5|TRBJ2-7
TGTGCCAGCAGACGGACTAGCAGCTACGAGCAGTACTTC
CASRRTSSYEQYF
>-|-|TRBV9|TRBJ2-3
TGTGCCAGCAGCTCGAGCCTTTTTGGAGGGGGATCGAATACGCAGTATTTT
CASSSSLFGGGSNTQYF
>-|-|TRBV27|TRBJ2-3
TGTGCCAGCAGTTTAAGAGTGAGGGATACGCAGTATTTT
CASSLRVRDTQYF
>-|-|TRBV6-1|TRBJ1-2
TGTGCCAGCAGACCACCAGGGTTATACGGCTACACCTTC
CASRPPGLYGYTF
>-|-|TRBV2|TRBJ2-3
TGTGCCAGCCGAGACGGGGCGGGGGATACGCAGTATTTT
CASRDGAGDTQYF
>-|-|TRBV7-9|TRBJ2-1
TGTGCCGGGCTCAGGGGCCATGAGCAGTTCTTC
CAGLRGHEQFF
>-|-|TRBV5-1|TRBJ2-1
TGCGCCAGCAGCTTGGGGGAAATTGGGAATGAGCAGTTCTTC
CASSLGEIGNEQFF
>TRBD1|-|TRBV2|TRBJ1-5
TGTGCCAGCAGTGTTACAGGGGATAGCAATCAGCCCCAGCATTTT
CASSVTGDSNQPQHF
>-|few|TRBV27|TRBJ2-1
TGTGCCAGCAGGCAAAGGGGCGGAAATGAGCAGTTCTTC
CASRQRGGNEQFF